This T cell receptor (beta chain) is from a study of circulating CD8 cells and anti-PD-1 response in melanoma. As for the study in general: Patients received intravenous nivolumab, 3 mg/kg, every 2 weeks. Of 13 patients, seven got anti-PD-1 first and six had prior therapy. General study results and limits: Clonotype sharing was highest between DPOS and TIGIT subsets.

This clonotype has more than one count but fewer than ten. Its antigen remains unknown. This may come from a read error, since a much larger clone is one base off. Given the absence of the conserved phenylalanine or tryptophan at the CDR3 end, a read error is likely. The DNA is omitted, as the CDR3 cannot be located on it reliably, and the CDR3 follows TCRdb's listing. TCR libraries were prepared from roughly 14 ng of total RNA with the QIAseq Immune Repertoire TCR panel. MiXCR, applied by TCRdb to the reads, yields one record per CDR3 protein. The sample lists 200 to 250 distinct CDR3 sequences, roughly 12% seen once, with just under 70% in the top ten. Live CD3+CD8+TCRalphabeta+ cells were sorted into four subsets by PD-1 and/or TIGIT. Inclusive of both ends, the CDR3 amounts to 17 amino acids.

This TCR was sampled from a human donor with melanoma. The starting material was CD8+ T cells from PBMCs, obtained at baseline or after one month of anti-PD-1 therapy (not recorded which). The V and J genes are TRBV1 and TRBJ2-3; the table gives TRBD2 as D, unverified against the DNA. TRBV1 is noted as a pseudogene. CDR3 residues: CTSSQVGSSGPTDTQYL.